This T cell receptor beta chain emerged from a study of blood T cell repertoires in COVID-19. About the research overall: The United States, Italy and Spain supplied acute and convalescent COVID-19 samples. From T cells, B-cell-depleted T cells, or PBMCs came the material, which was cDNA or gDNA.

In germline, CDR1 is LGHNA, CDR2 YSLEER. The CDR3 length is 17 residues. V lost 3 bases and J lost 2; bases outside the gene matches: 10. The Seattle patients, enrolled during active infection, were followed longitudinally. In the original processing: Researchers report that nucleated cell counts were estimated from reference gene primer amplification. The assay was immunoSEQ multiplex PCR, and TCRdb's table has in-frame clones only and misses some. That table furnishes V, J and clone size, whereas the DNA furnished D and trimming. The sample contains about 110,000 clones, 76% of which appear only once.

The chain employs TRBV4-3 and TRBJ2-7; 10 nucleotides match TRBD1. The clonotype was recovered from an elderly man with COVID-19, enrolled during active disease. Sequenced: peripheral blood. DNA of the CDR3: TGCGCCAGCAGCCAGGCGACAGGGGGCGAACGGCCCTACGAGCAGTACTTC. This codes for CASSQATGGERPYEQYF.